The sample holds a few counts of the clone carrying this T cell receptor beta chain. Antigen specificity is unknown. The sample belongs to a study of T cell repertoires in cytomegalovirus infection. Study-wide points: Cumulative frequency (of public TCR beta family members) identified carriers of CMV plus the relevant HLA.

The germline V gene encodes CDR1 SQVTM and CDR2 ANQGSEA. V dropped 6 bases and J dropped 4 bases, with 18 bases sitting between them. CDR3 length: 14 amino acids. One entry per CDR3 protein, called by TCRdb with MiXCR from the reads. In the table there are 250,000 to 300,000 distinct CDR3 sequences, roughly 10% of which are singletons. The TCR comes from a human donor in good health (CMV status not recorded). Some clones in this sample may be carry-over from other donors' samples. Input material: PBMCs. The chain employs TRBV29-1 and TRBJ1-1; D is ambiguous. CDR3 nucleotides: TGCAGCGTGGATCCGGCCCCGGGCGGCACTGAAGCTTTCTTT. This gives the protein CSVDPAPGGTEAFF. Full variable domain (rest looked up from reference TRBV29-1 and TRBJ1-1): SAVISQKPSRDICQRGTSLTIQCQVDSQVTMMFWYRQQPGQSLTLIATANQGSEATYESGFVIDKFPISRPNLTFSTLTVSNMSPEDSSIYLCSVDPAPGGTEAFFGQGTRLTVV.